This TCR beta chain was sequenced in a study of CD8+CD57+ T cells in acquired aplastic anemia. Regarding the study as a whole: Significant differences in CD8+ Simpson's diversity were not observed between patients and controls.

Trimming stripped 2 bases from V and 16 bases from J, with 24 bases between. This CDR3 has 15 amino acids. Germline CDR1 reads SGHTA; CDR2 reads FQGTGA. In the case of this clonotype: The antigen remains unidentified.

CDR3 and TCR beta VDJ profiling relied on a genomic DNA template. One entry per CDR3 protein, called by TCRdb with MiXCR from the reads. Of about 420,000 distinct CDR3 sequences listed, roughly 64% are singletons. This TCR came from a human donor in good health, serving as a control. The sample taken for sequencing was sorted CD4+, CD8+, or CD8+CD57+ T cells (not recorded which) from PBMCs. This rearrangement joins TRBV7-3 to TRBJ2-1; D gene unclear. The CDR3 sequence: CASSLRQWHSMATFF. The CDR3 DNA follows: TGTGCCAGCAGCTTACGGCAGTGGCACTCTATGGCTACATTCTTC.